What follows are 10 T cell receptor beta chains derived from one specimen sequenced in a study of early T cells in non-severe SARS-CoV-2 infection (dated by TCRdb to the early 2020s). The protocol used for the library was 5' RACE. The reads were generated on a NextSeq 500. TCRdb's own reprocessing of the public reads used fastp at Q25 and MiXCR and kept productive beta chains. Records with the same CDR3 protein are collapsed into one entry carrying the most frequent genes and DNA. This sample lists 70,000 to 85,000 distinct CDR3 sequences; 9.5% to 15% were detected once. About 14% of the sample lies in the top ten. Specimen: whole blood, collected at baseline. These receptor sequences come from an adult who was a healthcare worker with PCR-confirmed SARS-CoV-2 infection or an uninfected control (not recorded which). The donor label of this sample is uncertain.

This clonotype was counted a few times. This sequence joins TRBV28 and TRBJ2-2; 8 positions agree with TRBD1. Germline V gene sequence: CDR1 MDHEN, CDR2 SYDVKM. The CDR3 covers 15 residues. After removal of 4 bases from V and 4 bases from J, the junction contained 5 bases not matched to a gene. The CDR3 DNA is TGTGCCAGCAGTTCACAGGGGGTTGGCACCGGGGAGCTGTTTTTT. Protein: CASSSQGVGTGELFF. The complete variable domain, with remaining parts taken from reference TRBV28 and TRBJ2-2, reads DVKVTQSSRYLVKRTGEKVFLECVQDMDHENMFWYRQDPGLGLRLIYFSYDVKMKEKGDIPEGYSVSREKKERFSLILESASTNQTSMYLCASSSQGVGTGELFFGEGSRLTVL.

This clonotype was recorded at least ten times. The chain uses TRBV12-5 and TRBJ2-3; no clear D gene. The V and J ends lost 2 bases and 4 bases respectively, with 4 bases between them. This CDR3 spans 12 amino acids. The germline gives CDR1 LGHNT, CDR2 FRNRAP. CDR3 nucleotide sequence: TGTGCTAGTGGTTTGAGGGCAGATACGCAGTATTTT. Translating it yields CASGLRADTQYF.

This clonotype was seen a few times. The chain is built from TRBV5-1 and TRBJ1-2, with D possibly TRBD1 on 6 matching bases. Per germline, CDR1 SGHRS and CDR2 YFSETQ. Trimming stripped 2 bases from V and 2 bases from J, with 13 bases between. The CDR3 contains 15 residues. CDR3: CASSFRTEDNYGYTF. CDR3 coding DNA: TGCGCCAGCAGCTTCCGGACAGAAGACAACTATGGCTACACCTTC.

The chain employs TRBV2 and TRBJ2-7; a possible D gene is TRBD1 (6 bases). Germline V gene lookup returns CDR1 SNHLY and CDR2 FYNNEI. Trimming shortened V by 6 bases and J by 5 bases, and 17 bases separated the two germline ends. CDR3 length equals 14 residues. The CDR3 bases are TGTGCCAGCAGGAGACAGGTTCGGGTTGACGAGCAGTACTTC. This codes for CASRRQVRVDEQYF.

The chain combines TRBV20-1 with TRBJ2-1; TRBD2 matches at 7 bases. Unmatched junction bases numbered 8, after V lost 5 bases and J lost 1 base. Germline-derived CDR1 and CDR2 are DFQATT and SNEGSKA (reference sequence). CDR3 length equals 15 residues. CDR3 sequence reads: CSAHGLAGSYNEQFF. The CDR3, as DNA: TGCAGTGCTCATGGTTTAGCGGGTTCCTACAATGAGCAGTTCTTC.

This clonotype turned up a few times. The chain uses TRBV4-1 and TRBJ2-1; TRBD1 matches 8 bases. This CDR3 comprises 15 residues. CDR1 and CDR2 (germline): MGHRA, YSYEKL. Germline trimming cut 3 bases from V and 5 bases from J; bases unmatched to any gene: 6. The CDR3 sequence: CASSQRTGINNEQFF. For the CDR3, the DNA is TGCGCCAGCAGCCAGAGGACAGGGATCAACAATGAGCAGTTCTTC.

This clonotype was seen more than once but under ten times. The chain uses TRBV6-5 and TRBJ1-2; D is possibly TRBD1 (5 bases). The CDR3 is 14 amino acids. Germline V lookup: CDR1 MNHEY, CDR2 SVGAGI. V lost 6 bases and J 4 bases, leaving 15 bases between the germline ends. The CDR3 DNA reads TGTGCCAGCAGGATGGCGGGGGAAATCTATGGCTACACCTTC. The encoded protein is CASRMAGEIYGYTF.

This clonotype was observed a few times. The chain combines TRBV9 with TRBJ1-1, with D maybe TRBD1 (6 bases). Germline V gene data show CDR1 as SGDLS and CDR2 as YYNGEE. V lost 2 bases and J lost 3, with 14 bases in between. This CDR3 is built from 15 residues. The CDR3 DNA is TGTGCCAGCAGCGTGGCAGGGGATCGGTACACTGAAGCTTTCTTT. Its protein is CASSVAGDRYTEAFF.

This clonotype was counted only a few times. The rearrangement joins TRBV5-1 to TRBJ2-3; D is possibly TRBD2 (5 bases). V lost 6 bases, J lost 0 bases, and 14 bases lay in between. CDR3 length: 15 residues. Germline CDR1 and CDR2: SGHRS and YFSETQ. The CDR3 sequence is CASNLRAASTDTQYF. The CDR3 bases are TGCGCCAGCAACCTGCGAGCGGCTAGCACAGATACGCAGTATTTT.

This clonotype has a count of ten or more. This chain uses TRBV27 with TRBJ2-7; TRBD1 or TRBD2 may be the D gene (5 bases each). CDR1 is MNHEY and CDR2 is SMNVEV in the germline V gene (reference sequence). The CDR3 sequence is 9 residues long. V was cut by 6 bases and J by 12 bases, with 9 bases left in between. The CDR3 DNA is TGTGCCAGCAGCCGGGGACCGTACTTC. This encodes CASSRGPYF.